This T cell receptor (beta chain) was sequenced during a study of metastatic and nonmetastatic thyroid tumors. Patients had received no treatment of any kind before thyroid surgery. TCRdb re-analyzed the PCR reads using MiXCR. The sample contains several thousand clones, 3.3% of which appear only once. In its sample, this clone was seen many times. The germline V gene encodes CDR1 GTSNPN and CDR2 SVGIG (reference sequence). The CDR3 consists of 13 residues. The trim removed 0 bases at V and 8 bases at J, leaving 2 bases unmatched. This receptor was taken from a female donor with papillary thyroid cancer or a benign thyroid nodule (not recorded which). Some clones in this sample may be carry-over from other donors' samples. Input material: tumor tissue. The gene calls are TRBV30 and TRBJ2-4; 9 bases match TRBD2. The CDR3, as DNA: TGTGCCTGGAGTGTTGGCGGGAGGGACATTCAGTACTTC. This sequence encodes CAWSVGGRDIQYF.